These 10 T cell receptor beta chains share one sample of origin, sequenced in a study of blood T cells in healthy people across ages. Primed by a sample-barcoded 5' primer and a J-beta primer mix, a second PCR proceeded for roughly 6 to 12 cycles. TCRdb called the 5' RACE reads again in MiXCR, with one record for every CDR3 protein. The data hold about 1.7 million distinct CDR3 sequences, with 25% to 30% observed a single time. Material: blood. Receptors originate from a woman in her twenties or thirties in good health.

This rearrangement joins TRBV11-2 to TRBJ2-3; D is unclear. The CDR3 consists of 16 residues. CDR1 is SGHAT and CDR2 is FQNNGV in the germline V gene. Trimming shortened V by 5 bases and J by 1 base, and 16 bases separated the two germline ends. The CDR3 loop is CASSPLARAGTDTQYF. The CDR3 DNA reads TGTGCCAGCAGCCCGCTGGCGCGAGCTGGCACAGATACGCAGTATTTT.

Only a few counts were recorded for this clonotype. The rearrangement uses TRBV5-1 and TRBJ2-3; D gene uncertain. Germline CDR1 reads SGHRS; CDR2 reads YFSETQ. With 8 bases removed from V and 3 bases from J, the gap between germline ends came to 13 bases. The CDR3 spans 13 residues. CDR3 DNA: TGCGCCAGTACGATTGTCGGGACAGATACGCAGTATTTT. Protein sequence: CASTIVGTDTQYF. Supplemented by reference TRBV5-1 and TRBJ2-3, the full variable domain reads KAGVTQTPRYLIKTRGQQVTLSCSPISGHRSVSWYQQTPGQGLQFLFEYFSETQRNKGNFPGRFSGRQFSNSRSEMNVSTLELGDSALYLCASTIVGTDTQYFGPGTRLTVL.

This clonotype was seen at least ten times. The chain joins TRBV10-3 to TRBJ2-1, with D possibly being TRBD1 or TRBD2 (5 bases each). Germline CDR1 is ENHRY and CDR2 is SYGVKD. The CDR3 spans 17 residues. V lost 4 bases to trimming and J lost 4 bases, with 20 bases between them. CDR3 sequence (DNA): TGTGCCATCAGTGGATATGGGACCTCTGCGCCTTACAATGAGCAGTTCTTC. Its translation is CAISGYGTSAPYNEQFF.

V usage is TRBV5-6 and J usage is TRBJ2-7; D is possibly TRBD1 (5 bases). Germline CDR1 SGHDT, CDR2 YYEEEE. Trimming removed 3 bases from V and 3 bases from J, with 10 bases in between. There are 13 residues in the CDR3. CDR3 sequence reads: CASSWGRNYEQYF. The CDR3 DNA follows: TGTGCCAGCAGCTGGGGCAGGAACTACGAGCAGTACTTC.

There are a few counts of this clonotype. V gene TRBV5-1 combines with J gene TRBJ2-4; 11 bases fit TRBD2. From germline, CDR1 is SGHRS and CDR2 YFSETQ. The V segment lost 4 bases and the J segment 13 bases; nucleotides outside the gene matches: 10. CDR3 length: 14 amino acids. CDR3 nucleotide sequence: TGCGCCAGCAGCGACACTAGCGGGAGAAGGGAGCAGTACTTC. Translating gives CASSDTSGRREQYF.

This sequence joins TRBV15 and TRBJ2-1; no clear D. Trimming shortened V by 5 bases and J by 0 bases, and 14 bases separated the two germline ends. The CDR3 is 16 residues long. CDR1 LNHNV and CDR2 YYDKDF come from the germline V gene (reference sequence). CDR3 in DNA: TGTGCCACCAGCTTTCGAGGAACTGGCTCCTACAATGAGCAGTTCTTC. This translates into CATSFRGTGSYNEQFF.

CDR3 residues: CASSLRGVNTGELFF. CDR3 DNA sequence: TGTGCCAGCAGCTTGCGCGGAGTAAACACCGGGGAGCTGTTTTTT. This chain links TRBV7-2 with TRBJ2-2; no clear D gene. The CDR3 spans 15 residues. Germline CDR1 reads SGHTA; CDR2 reads FQGNSA. The V and J ends lost 3 bases and 2 bases respectively, with 10 bases between them.

This clonotype appeared a few times. V is TRBV2 and J is TRBJ1-1; D remains unclear. Germline CDR1 is SNHLY and CDR2 is FYNNEI. This CDR3 region has 17 residues. Trimming stripped 0 bases from V and 3 bases from J, with 17 bases between. The DNA of the CDR3 is TGTGCCAGCAGTGAAGCGAGGATTGGGTTTAGGGACACTGAAGCTTTCTTT. It translates to CASSEARIGFRDTEAFF.

This chain uses TRBV15 with TRBJ2-1; 7 bases are a match to TRBD2. This CDR3 region has 13 residues. From germline, CDR1 is LNHNV and CDR2 YYDKDF (reference sequence). V shed 5 bases and J 8 bases; nucleotides not matched to a gene: 6. The CDR3 is CATSLGGDDEQFF. As DNA, the CDR3 is TGTGCCACCAGCCTTGGGGGGGACGATGAGCAGTTCTTC.

The chain combines TRBV6-1 with TRBJ2-7; 9 nucleotides match TRBD1. Germline loops: CDR1 MNHNS, CDR2 SASEGT. Losses at the gene ends were 1 base for V and 2 bases for J; bases not matched to a gene: 6. The CDR3 loop spans 16 amino acids. The CDR3 DNA sequence: TGTGCCAGCAGTGAAGTAGGGACAGGGACCCCCTACGAGCAGTACTTC. This codes for CASSEVGTGTPYEQYF.